The sample holds many counts of the clone carrying this T cell receptor beta chain. Its target is unknown. Each CDR3 protein is one row after TCRdb ran MiXCR on the 5' RACE reads. The sample shows approximately 230,000 distinct CDR3 sequences, 6% to 7% of them seen only once. With 2 bases removed from V and 8 bases from J, the gap between germline ends came to 7 bases. This CDR3 is 12 amino acids long. This entry belongs to a study of identical twins. Study-level findings and limits: Cord blood beta clonotypes present at high abundance carried fewer insertions; no such pattern appeared in memory repertoires.

This sample was also put to use in a study of T cells expressing NK-cell markers. Per that paper: In four donors, these clonotypes also led the CD3+CD56-NKG2C+ fraction.

The V and J genes are TRBV12-3 or TRBV12-4 and TRBJ2-1; D not resolved. The receptor comes from a woman aged 18-30 years in good health. The sequencing sample was made of CD8+ T cells sorted from blood. The CDR3 region has the DNA TGTGCCAGCAGTTTAAATTTCTATGAGCAGTTCTTC. Protein sequence: CASSLNFYEQFF.